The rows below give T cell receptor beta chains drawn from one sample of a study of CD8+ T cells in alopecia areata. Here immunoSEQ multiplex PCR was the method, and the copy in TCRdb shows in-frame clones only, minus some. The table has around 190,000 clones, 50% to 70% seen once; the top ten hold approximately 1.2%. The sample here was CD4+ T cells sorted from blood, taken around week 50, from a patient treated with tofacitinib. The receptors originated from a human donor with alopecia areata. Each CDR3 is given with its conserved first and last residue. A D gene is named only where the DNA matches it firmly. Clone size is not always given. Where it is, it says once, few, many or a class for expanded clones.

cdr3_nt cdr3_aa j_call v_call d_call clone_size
TGTGCCTGGAGTAGGCTCTCAGATACGCAGTATTTT CAWSRLSDTQYF TRBJ2-3 TRBV30 - -
TGTGCCAGCAGCTTGGAGGGCGGGGATTCACCCCTCCACTTT CASSLEGGDSPLHF TRBJ1-6 TRBV5-4 - -
TGTGCCAGCAGTAGGGGCCTTCTGTCGGCGAACACCGGGGAGCTGTTTTTT CASSRGLLSANTGELFF TRBJ2-2 TRBV5-6 - -
TGCAGCGTAGGGGACGGAACCTACGAGCAGTACTTC CSVGDGTYEQYF TRBJ2-7 TRBV29-1 - -
TGCAGCGTTACGGACGGCCTTTACGAGCAGTACTTC CSVTDGLYEQYF TRBJ2-7 TRBV29-1 - once
TGTGCCAGTACGACAGGGTGGAACACTGAAGCTTTCTTT CASTTGWNTEAFF TRBJ1-1 TRBV19 TRBD1 -
TGTGCCAGCTCACCCGGGACACATTCCAATGAAAAACTGTTTTTT CASSPGTHSNEKLFF TRBJ1-4 TRBV18 - -
TGTGCCACCAGCAGAGACCAGGGGTCACCCCTCCACTTT CATSRDQGSPLHF TRBJ1-6 TRBV15 - -
TGTGCCAGCTCACCCGGGACAGACACTGAAGCTTTCTTT CASSPGTDTEAFF TRBJ1-1 TRBV18 TRBD1 few
TGTGCCAGCAACCCAGGACCTACCCAAGAGACCCAGTACTTC CASNPGPTQETQYF TRBJ2-5 TRBV7-2 - -
TGCGCCAGCAGCTTAGGACGGGGCAAAAACATTCAGTACTTC CASSLGRGKNIQYF TRBJ2-4 TRBV5-1 - -
TGTGCCAGCGGACGCCCCCCTAATTCACCCCTCCACTTT CASGRPPNSPLHF TRBJ1-6 TRBV6-5 - once
TGTGCCAGCAGGGGGCGACAGACCTACGAGCAGTACTTC CASRGRQTYEQYF TRBJ2-7 TRBV2 - -
TGTGCCACCAGCAGAGGACCGGGAGCCCACGATTCCTACGAGCAGTACTTC CATSRGPGAHDSYEQYF TRBJ2-7 TRBV15 - -
TGCGCCAGCAGCTTCTCTAGCGGGGACTACAATGAGCAGTTCTTC CASSFSSGDYNEQFF TRBJ2-1 TRBV5-1 TRBD2 -
TGTGCCAGCAGTGGAATTGGTAGGTACACTGAAGCTTTCTTT CASSGIGRYTEAFF TRBJ1-1 TRBV25-1 - -
TGCAGCGCCAGGGGAGAGACCCAGTACTTC CSARGETQYF TRBJ2-5 TRBV29-1 - -
TGCAGCGTTCGCCAGGGGCAGGATACGCAGTATTTT CSVRQGQDTQYF TRBJ2-3 TRBV29-1 - few
TGCAGCGTTGAAGACACAGGGAGTCAAGGCTACACCTTC CSVEDTGSQGYTF TRBJ1-2 TRBV29-1 - -
TGTGCCAGCAGCTTAGAAAGGGGAGGAGGGGCCGCCTATGGCTACACCTTC CASSLERGGGAAYGYTF TRBJ1-2 TRBV7-2 - -
TGTGCCAGCAGGTCGACAGGCCTGAACACTGAAGCTTTCTTT CASRSTGLNTEAFF TRBJ1-1 TRBV6-5 - -
TGTGCCAGCAGTTACGGGGATGGCGAGCAGTACTTC CASSYGDGEQYF TRBJ2-7 TRBV6-6 - few
TGTGCCAGCAGCCGAAACTCTGGGGCTCAGCCCCAGCATTTT CASSRNSGAQPQHF TRBJ1-5 TRBV16 - -
TGTGCCTGGAGTCCATTGGGACAGGCCAACACCGGGGAGCTGTTTTTT CAWSPLGQANTGELFF TRBJ2-2 TRBV30 TRBD1 few
TGCGCCAGCAGCTCCAGAATGGACTACAATGAGCAGTTCTTC CASSSRMDYNEQFF TRBJ2-1 TRBV5-1 - -
TGTGCCTGGAGATCGGGACTGCCCCTCGGGAATGAGCAGTTCTTC CAWRSGLPLGNEQFF TRBJ2-1 TRBV30 - -
TGTGCCAGCCGAGGGACAGGGAACACCGGGGAGCTGTTTTTT CASRGTGNTGELFF TRBJ2-2 TRBV7-3 TRBD1 -
TGTGCCAGCAGCGTAGATCTGGACAGGGGAAACTATGGCTACACCTTC CASSVDLDRGNYGYTF TRBJ1-2 TRBV9 TRBD1 -
TGTGCCAGCACCCCGGGGGCCCCCTCCTACAATGAGCAGTTCTTC CASTPGAPSYNEQFF TRBJ2-1 TRBV28 - -
TGTGCCTGCTCCCCCGATGGGGAGACCCAGTACTTC CACSPDGETQYF TRBJ2-5 TRBV30 - -
TGCGCCAGCAGCTCCGGGACAGGGACCTACGAGCAGTACTTC CASSSGTGTYEQYF TRBJ2-7 TRBV5-1 TRBD1 -
TGCGCCAGCAGCTCGCTCGTGGACAGGGGGCTGAGGGACACTGAAGCTTTCTTT CASSSLVDRGLRDTEAFF TRBJ1-1 TRBV5-1 TRBD1 -
TGCAGCGTTGAATTGGGTCAGGGTCAGCCCCAGCATTTT CSVELGQGQPQHF TRBJ1-5 TRBV29-1 - -
TGCAGCGTTCTTATCGGGTGGTGGGACACTGAAGCTTTCTTT CSVLIGWWDTEAFF TRBJ1-1 TRBV29-1 - -
TGCAGCGCCCTTTCGGGATCCACCGGGGAGCTGTTTTTT CSALSGSTGELFF TRBJ2-2 TRBV29-1 - -
TGCAGCGTTGCCGCAGTCTTGAACACTGAAGCTTTCTTT CSVAAVLNTEAFF TRBJ1-1 TRBV29-1 - -
TGTGCCAGCAGTCTCTTGTTAGATACGCAGTATTTT CASSLLLDTQYF TRBJ2-3 TRBV5-6 - -
TGTGCCATCAGGAAGACAGGGAGCTCCTACGAGCAGTACTTC CAIRKTGSSYEQYF TRBJ2-7 TRBV10-3 TRBD1 few
TGTGCCAGCAGCTTAGCGCACGTGAGGATTCGGGCTTTCTTT CASSLAHVRIRAFF TRBJ1-1 TRBV7-2 - few
TGCAGCGTTGAAGCTGATGGCTACACCTTC CSVEADGYTF TRBJ1-2 TRBV29-1 - many
TGCGCCAGCAGCCAATCTCTGGGTCATTACACAGATACGCAGTATTTT CASSQSLGHYTDTQYF TRBJ2-3 TRBV4-3 - -
TGCAGCGTGGGTCAGCTTAATAATGAAAAACTGTTTTTT CSVGQLNNEKLFF TRBJ1-4 TRBV29-1 - -
TGTGCCAGCAGTTGGGGAGATGCGCAGTATTTT CASSWGDAQYF TRBJ2-3 TRBV2 - -
TGCAGCGTTGAAAGACCGGGCGCCAGGGTTCGATATGGCTACACCTTC CSVERPGARVRYGYTF TRBJ1-2 TRBV29-1 - few